This T cell receptor (beta chain) was obtained from a study of CDR3 diversity in severe acne. Via MiXCR, TCRdb re-called the PCR reads, giving one row per CDR3 protein. Of more than 80,000 distinct CDR3 sequences in the sample, 49% were seen once. With 2 bases removed from V and 2 bases from J, the gap between germline ends came to 9 bases. The CDR3 runs 14 residues. The V gene's germline CDR1 is LGHNA and CDR2 YSLEER. The sample comprised blood. This TCR was sampled from a male donor with severe acne vulgaris. The V and J genes are TRBV4-3 and TRBJ2-5; D unresolved. The CDR3 bases are TGCGCCAGCAGCCAAAAACTGGGGCAAGAGACCCAGTACTTC. As protein: CASSQKLGQETQYF.